These 10 T cell receptor beta chains share one sample of origin, sequenced in a study of T cells in women clearing cervical HPV infection. Method: immunoSEQ multiplex PCR; TCRdb's copy keeps in-frame clones and lacks some. Its listing shows 35,000 to 45,000 clones. Sequencing was done on a sample of blood buffy coat. The receptors were gathered from a woman between 18 and 70 years old with a cervical HPV16 infection that either progressed to CIN3+ or cleared (not recorded which).

Remarks on this clone: The CDR3 goes on 3 residues after the read ends, and that part is filled in from the germline J gene. V and J are TRBV24-1 and TRBJ2-3, with 9 positions matching TRBD1. Unmatched junction bases numbered 3, after V lost 3 bases and J lost 3 bases. This CDR3 has 15 amino acids. Per the germline V gene, CDR1 is KGHDR and CDR2 is SFDVKD. The CDR3: CATSDVGTGTDTQYF. The sequenced part of the CDR3 DNA is TGTGCCACCAGTGATGTTGGGACAGGGACAGATACG.

A word on this clone: The CDR3 end falls 3 residues outside the read, so it is completed with the germline J gene. This chain links TRBV18 with TRBJ2-5, with 10 bases that match TRBD2. Germline V gene sequence: CDR1 KGHSH, CDR2 LQKENI. CDR3 size: 16 residues. V was pared by 5 bases and J by 2 bases, with 8 bases of the junction left unmatched. The CDR3 bases that were read are TGTGCCAGCTCAGCAGGGACTAGCGATCCTCAAGAGACC. As protein: CASSAGTSDPQET. The entire CDR3 protein reads CASSAGTSDPQETQYF.

As for this clone: The CDR3 goes on 3 residues after the read ends, and that part is filled in from the germline J gene. V is TRBV5-6 and J is TRBJ1-5; possible D gene TRBD1, 5 bases. Germline V lookup: CDR1 SGHDT, CDR2 YYEEEE. V was shortened by 0 bases and J by 1 base, with 8 bases between the two germline ends. The length of the CDR3 is 15 residues. CDR3 DNA (partial): TGTGCCAGCAGCTTGGCAGGACACAGCAATCAGCCC. This translates into CASSLAGHSNQP. The whole CDR3 is CASSLAGHSNQPQHF.

Of note for this clone: The read falls 3 residues short of the CDR3 end, and the missing part is taken from the germline J gene. The J gene is TRBJ2-5, the V gene TRBV5-1; 11 bases are a match to TRBD2. Germline V gene sequence: CDR1 SGHRS, CDR2 YFSETQ. The CDR3 length is 17 residues. V shed 0 bases and J 2 bases; nucleotides not matched to a gene: 6. This CDR3 is CASSLVSGGAWQETQYF. The covered CDR3 bases are TGCGCCAGCAGCTTGGTTAGCGGGGGGGCCTGGCAAGAGACC.

Regarding this clone: Coverage ceases 3 residues before the CDR3 finishes, and the germline J gene fills in the end. The chain carries TRBV10-3 and TRBJ2-5; TRBD2 matches 8 bases. The CDR3 contains 13 residues. Germline values: CDR1 ENHRY, CDR2 SYGVKD. With V trimmed by 6 bases and J by 6 bases, 6 bases remained unmatched. The CDR3 loop is CAISPGTRQTQYF. The CDR3 DNA, read in part, is TGTGCCATCAGCCCCGGGACTAGGCAGACC.

A remark on this clone: The read gets to within 3 residues of the CDR3 end, and the germline J gene fills in the rest. This rearrangement joins TRBV5-1 to TRBJ1-4; D gene unclear. V lost 4 bases, J lost 7 bases, and 14 bases lay in between. Germline-derived CDR1 and CDR2 are SGHRS and YFSETQ. The CDR3 runs 14 residues. The part of the CDR3 DNA that was read is TGCGCCAGCAGCCAGCAGGTTGCGGGTGAAAAA. Translation gives CASSQQVAGEK. The whole CDR3 protein is CASSQQVAGEKLFF.

About this clone: The DNA ends 3 residues before the CDR3 does, and the rest of the CDR3 is filled in from the germline J gene. This chain joins TRBV2 and TRBJ2-1; weak D call: TRBD2 (7 bases). The V end was cut by 8 bases, the J end by 9 bases, with 20 bases between. This CDR3 is 14 amino acids long. Germline-derived CDR1 and CDR2 are SNHLY and FYNNEI. The CDR3 loop is CASLLGGGRGEQFF. CDR3 bases read: TGTGCCAGCCTCTTAGGGGGAGGGAGAGGTGAG.

Concerning this clone itself: The CDR3 end falls 3 residues outside the read, so it is completed with the germline J gene. The chain recombines TRBV27 with TRBJ2-1; 9 bases align to TRBD2. The length of the CDR3 is 16 residues. Germline-derived CDR1 and CDR2 are MNHEY and SMNVEV (reference sequence). V dropped 3 bases and J dropped 6; count of bases not matched to a gene: 9. Incomplete CDR3 DNA: TGTGCCAGCAGTTTCCTAATAGCGGGGGACTTCAATGAG. As protein: CASSFLIAGDFNE. In full, the CDR3 is CASSFLIAGDFNEQFF.

CDR3 in amino acids: CASSSGTGDYGYTF. The sequenced CDR3 bases are TGTGCCAGCAGTTCGGGGACAGGAGACTATGGC. The chain joins TRBV28 to TRBJ1-2; 8 bases agree with TRBD1. Sequencing ends 3 residues short of the CDR3 end; the germline J gene provides the rest. The CDR3 extends over 14 amino acids. Germline V gene sequence: CDR1 MDHEN, CDR2 SYDVKM. Trimming cost V 4 bases and J 3 bases; bases outside gene matches: 4.

Comments on this clone: The read falls 3 residues short of the CDR3 end, and the missing part is taken from the germline J gene. V and J are TRBV7-2 and TRBJ2-7; D may be TRBD2 (6 bases). The V end lost 5 bases, the J end lost 5 bases, and 16 bases lay between the germline ends. CDR3 length: 14 residues. Germline assignment: CDR1 SGHTA and CDR2 FQGNSA. CDR3 DNA, as far as it was read: TGTGCCAGCAGCCCGCCGGGACTTTTCCACGAG. Amino acids: CASSPPGLFHE. The entire CDR3 protein is CASSPPGLFHEQYF.